Each of the 28 T cell receptor beta chains below was sequenced from the same sample in a study of cytomegalovirus exposure and HLA in healthy donors. TCRdb's table, derived via immunoSEQ multiplex PCR, lists solely in-frame clones and lacks some. The data contain 150,000 to 250,000 clones, around 80% of them singletons. The sequenced material came from PBMCs. All receptors derive from a woman aged 25 to 39 in good health and CMV-seropositive.

The rearrangement links TRBV6-6 to TRBJ1-2; 9 nucleotides line up with TRBD1. Germline lookup yields CDR1 MNHNY and CDR2 SVGAGI (reference sequence). With 2 bases clipped from V and 7 bases from J, the junction kept 11 bases outside the gene matches. CDR3 length: 16 residues. CDR3 in DNA: TGTGCCAGCAGTTACAAAGGCCGGGACAGGGTGCGTGGCTACACCTTC. It is translated as CASSYKGRDRVRGYTF.

The J gene is TRBJ1-1, the V gene TRBV2, with TRBD1 identical over 8 bases. The CDR3 has 15 amino acids. Germline V gene data show CDR1 as SNHLY and CDR2 as FYNNEI. The V segment lost 0 bases and the J segment 4 bases; nucleotides outside the gene matches: 4. CDR3: CASSEARGLRTEAFF. The CDR3 bases are TGTGCCAGCAGTGAAGCCAGGGGGCTGCGCACTGAAGCTTTCTTT.

The CDR3: CAISAGGAYEQYF. The CDR3, as DNA: TGTGCCATCAGTGCGGGAGGGGCCTACGAGCAGTACTTC. This sequence joins TRBV10-3 and TRBJ2-7; TRBD2 aligns across 8 bases. J was trimmed by 2 bases and V by 4 bases; bases with no gene match: 1. Germline-derived CDR1 and CDR2 are ENHRY and SYGVKD. The CDR3 spans 13 residues.

The chain links TRBV18 to TRBJ2-7, with 10 bases lining up with TRBD2. The length of the CDR3 is 13 residues. The germline V gene has CDR1 KGHSH and CDR2 LQKENI. J lost 4 bases, V lost 6 bases, and 3 bases had no gene match. The DNA of the CDR3 is TGTGCCAGCTCTACTAGCGGGGTATACGAGCAGTACTTC. Translation: CASSTSGVYEQYF.

This sequence joins TRBV6-5 and TRBJ1-1; 8 bases are a match to TRBD1. CDR3 length equals 16 residues. Per the germline V gene, CDR1 is MNHEY and CDR2 is SVGAGI. The V gene end was trimmed by 0 bases and the J gene end by 4 bases; junction bases not matched to a gene: 7. The CDR3 is CASSYSLQGAITEAFF. CDR3 nucleotides: TGTGCCAGCAGTTACTCGCTGCAGGGGGCGATCACTGAAGCTTTCTTT.

The genes are TRBV4-2 and TRBJ2-3; 11 bases are shared with TRBD2. This CDR3 contains 16 residues. The J segment lost 6 bases and the V segment lost 3 bases, leaving 8 bases of the junction unmatched. Germline V lookup: CDR1 LGHNA, CDR2 YNFKEQ. In DNA, the CDR3 is TGTGCCAGCAGCCATCTACTAGCGGGAGATGTTGATACGCAGTATTTT. Its protein product is CASSHLLAGDVDTQYF.

CDR3 amino acids: CAWSLVMASTGANEKLFF. In DNA form, the CDR3 reads TGTGCCTGGAGTCTCGTCATGGCGTCGACAGGGGCAAATGAAAAACTGTTTTTT. The J gene is TRBJ1-4, the V gene TRBV30; 8 bases agree with TRBD1. J lost 5 bases, V lost 2 bases, and 16 bases had no gene match. The germline CDR1 and CDR2 sequences are GTSNPN and SVGIG (reference sequence). The CDR3 is 18 amino acids.

The chain recombines TRBV30 with TRBJ2-1; 7 nucleotides match TRBD2. V gave up 4 bases and J gave up 0 bases; unmatched junction bases: 27. The CDR3 runs to 22 residues. Germline CDR1 is GTSNPN and CDR2 is SVGIG (reference sequence). As DNA, the CDR3 is TGTGCCTGGACCCCTCGCAGGTGGGTAGCGGGCCGACGACCCAGCTCCTACAATGAGCAGTTCTTC. It yields the protein CAWTPRRWVAGRRPSSYNEQFF.

CDR3 amino acids: CASSSGLAGGVPDTQYF. The CDR3 bases are TGCGCCAGCAGCTCGGGACTAGCGGGAGGGGTTCCAGATACGCAGTATTTT. V usage is TRBV5-1 and J usage is TRBJ2-3; the match to TRBD2 covers 16 bases. From germline, CDR1 is SGHRS and CDR2 YFSETQ. The CDR3 totals 17 residues. V shed 3 bases, J shed 4 bases, and the junction held 5 bases outside the gene matches.

V usage is TRBV6-1 and J usage is TRBJ2-2, with 8 positions matching TRBD1. Germline loops: CDR1 MNHNS, CDR2 SASEGT. This CDR3 comprises 14 residues. J was trimmed by 8 bases and V by 9 bases; bases with no gene match: 11. CDR3 amino acids: CASNPDRGGGELFF. The CDR3 DNA follows: TGTGCCAGTAACCCCGACAGGGGAGGAGGGGAGCTGTTTTTT.

This chain uses TRBV28 with TRBJ1-2; 9 bases align to TRBD1. With 6 bases clipped from V and 5 bases from J, the junction kept 13 bases outside the gene matches. This CDR3 comprises 16 residues. CDR1 and CDR2 from the germline V gene are MDHEN and SYDVKM. The CDR3 protein is CASSLLQGGTGYGYTF. The CDR3 DNA sequence: TGTGCCAGCAGCCTTCTCCAGGGCGGGACAGGGTATGGCTACACCTTC.

The chain joins TRBV5-6 to TRBJ2-1, with a possible D match to TRBD2 (6 bases). The CDR3 runs 14 residues. V was shortened by 3 bases and J by 2 bases, with 9 bases between the two germline ends. Germline assignment: CDR1 SGHDT and CDR2 YYEEEE. CDR3 sequence: CASSSGRAYNEQFF. In DNA form, the CDR3 reads TGTGCCAGCAGCTCCGGGAGAGCCTACAATGAGCAGTTCTTC.

The CDR3 spells CASSSPRERSYEQYF. DNA of the CDR3: TGTGCCAGCAGTTCTCCGCGGGAGCGATCCTACGAGCAGTACTTC. The rearrangement uses TRBV27 and TRBJ2-7, with 7 nucleotides matching TRBD2. With V trimmed by 4 bases and J by 1 base, 7 bases remained unmatched. CDR1 and CDR2 (germline): MNHEY, SMNVEV (reference sequence). This CDR3 is 15 amino acids long.

This clone was seen only once. V usage is TRBV27 and J usage is TRBJ2-7, with TRBD1 matching over 8 bases. The length of the CDR3 is 14 residues. The germline V gene has CDR1 MNHEY and CDR2 SMNVEV (reference sequence). V dropped 6 bases and J dropped 3; count of bases not matched to a gene: 7. The CDR3 coding sequence is TGTGCCAGCAGGGGGGCAGGGGGCATCTACGAGCAGTACTTC. Its translation is CASRGAGGIYEQYF.

The rearrangement joins TRBV29-1 to TRBJ1-1; 10 bases align to TRBD1. This CDR3 contains 11 residues. V was clipped by 7 bases and J by 6 bases; unmatched bases: 2. Per germline, CDR1 SQVTM and CDR2 ANQGSEA. The CDR3 loop is CSATGGPEAFF. The CDR3 bases are TGCAGCGCGACAGGGGGCCCTGAAGCTTTCTTT.

V gene TRBV27 combines with J gene TRBJ1-5; D uncertain. Germline V CDR1 and CDR2: MNHEY, SMNVEV (reference sequence). The CDR3 has 13 residues. The V end was cut by 8 bases, the J end by 1 base, with 9 bases between. This chain's CDR3 is CASSERSNQPQHF. For the CDR3, the DNA is TGTGCCAGCTCCGAGAGGAGCAATCAGCCCCAGCATTTT.

The V gene is TRBV28, the J gene TRBJ1-1; D perhaps matches TRBD1 (6 bases). The germline gives CDR1 MDHEN, CDR2 SYDVKM. V lost 6 bases to trimming and J lost 3 bases, with 17 bases between them. This CDR3 is 15 amino acids long. The CDR3 is CASRPGHRRDTEAFF. The CDR3 region has the DNA TGTGCCAGCAGACCGGGACACCGAAGGGACACTGAAGCTTTCTTT.

The rearrangement uses TRBV19 and TRBJ2-4; D is ambiguous. Trimming shortened V by 3 bases and J by 0 bases, and 6 bases separated the two germline ends. Germline V gene data show CDR1 as LNHDA and CDR2 as SQIVND (reference sequence). CDR3 length: 14 amino acids. In nucleotides, the CDR3 is TGTGCCAGTAGTATGCAGGAAGCCAAAAACATTCAGTACTTC. Its protein product is CASSMQEAKNIQYF.

As concerns this clone: The identical CDR3 is also encoded by other nucleotide sequences in the sample. The rearrangement joins TRBV11-2 to TRBJ2-7; D gene unclear. The CDR3 extends over 15 amino acids. V was clipped by 1 base and J by 0 bases, with 10 bases between them. Germline V lookup: CDR1 SGHAT, CDR2 FQNNGV. CDR3 in DNA: TGTGCCAGCAGCTTAGGCGTACGAAGCTCCTACGAGCAGTACTTC. Translating it yields CASSLGVRSSYEQYF.

The chain links TRBV6-1 to TRBJ2-1; 7 bases are shared with TRBD2. CDR1 and CDR2 (germline): MNHNS, SASEGT. The trim removed 6 bases at V and 14 bases at J, leaving 13 bases unmatched. The CDR3 is 13 amino acids. This CDR3 is CASRPLRAGVKFF. In DNA form, the CDR3 reads TGTGCCAGCAGGCCCCTGCGGGCGGGAGTCAAGTTCTTC.

The rearrangement joins TRBV6-4 to TRBJ1-1, with no clear D. The CDR3 runs 13 residues. V was trimmed by 3 bases and J by 4 bases, leaving 9 bases between them. The germline V gene has CDR1 MRHNA and CDR2 SNTAGT. The CDR3 nucleotides read TGTGCCAGCAGTGATATGGCGGGCACTGAAGCTTTCTTT. It specifies CASSDMAGTEAFF.

J is TRBJ2-1 and V is TRBV5-1; TRBD2 matches 9 bases. The CDR3 length is 15 residues. V shed 4 bases and J 7 bases; nucleotides not matched to a gene: 9. CDR1 SGHRS and CDR2 YFSETQ come from the germline V gene. In nucleotides, the CDR3 is TGCGCCAGCAGCATTAGCGGGAGCTCCATTAATGAGCAGTTCTTC. Protein product: CASSISGSSINEQFF.

V gene TRBV5-1 combines with J gene TRBJ2-2, with no clear D. This CDR3 spans 12 amino acids. V lost 1 base and J 7 bases, leaving 5 bases between the germline ends. Looked up from germline, CDR1 is SGHRS and CDR2 is YFSETQ. CDR3 in DNA: TGCGCCAGCAGCTTGTCGGGCGGGGAGCTGTTTTTT. This sequence encodes CASSLSGGELFF. The full variable domain, completed using reference TRBV5-1 and TRBJ2-2, is KAGVTQTPRYLIKTRGQQVTLSCSPISGHRSVSWYQQTPGQGLQFLFEYFSETQRNKGNFPGRFSGRQFSNSRSEMNVSTLELGDSALYLCASSLSGGELFFGEGSRLTVL.

V gene TRBV2 combines with J gene TRBJ1-5; D may be TRBD1 (5 bases). Germline V gene lookup returns CDR1 SNHLY and CDR2 FYNNEI. CDR3 size: 14 residues. The V gene lost 8 bases and the J gene lost 4 bases, with 15 bases spanning the gap. The CDR3 DNA is TGTGCCAGCTTGGGTGGGGGACTTAATCAGCCCCAGCATTTT. This codes for CASLGGGLNQPQHF.

This sequence joins TRBV5-1 and TRBJ2-1; 7 positions match TRBD2. The CDR3 covers 14 residues. CDR1 is SGHRS and CDR2 is YFSETQ in the germline V gene. With V trimmed by 4 bases and J by 9 bases, 10 bases remained unmatched. CDR3 coding DNA: TGCGCCAGCAGCCTTCTGTGGGAGGGTACTGAGCAGTTCTTC. This sequence encodes CASSLLWEGTEQFF.

J is TRBJ1-2 and V is TRBV30, with TRBD1 identical over 7 bases. The CDR3 covers 13 residues. The ends lost 4 bases at V and 6 bases at J; junction bases unmatched: 8. Germline V gives CDR1 GTSNPN, CDR2 SVGIG (reference sequence). CDR3: CAWKKGTADGYTF. The CDR3 bases are TGTGCCTGGAAAAAAGGGACAGCTGATGGCTACACCTTC.

J is TRBJ2-5 and V is TRBV7-9, with 11 bases fitting TRBD2. Germline V CDR1 and CDR2: SEHNR, FQNEAQ (reference sequence). The length of the CDR3 is 14 residues. V lost 5 bases to trimming and J lost 3 bases; unmatched junction nucleotides: 2. The CDR3, as DNA: TGTGCCAGCAGCCCGGGACTAGCGGAAGAGACCCAGTACTTC. Translation gives CASSPGLAEETQYF.

This clone has only a few counts. The chain combines TRBV28 with TRBJ1-1; D possibly corresponds to TRBD1 (5 bases). V lost 1 base, J lost 3 bases, and 9 bases lay in between. From germline, CDR1 is MDHEN and CDR2 SYDVKM. The CDR3 contains 14 residues. CDR3 residues: CASSLSTVHTEAFF. Written as DNA, the CDR3 is TGTGCCAGCAGTTTATCGACAGTACACACTGAAGCTTTCTTT.